The clone carrying this T cell receptor beta chain was seen repeatedly, ten times or more. RNA transcripts gave rise to amplified TCR beta CDR3 regions. Initially, a first-round RT-PCR of the TCR CDR3 employed the HTBI primer set. TCRdb itself ran the multiplex PCR reads through MiXCR, one entry per CDR3 protein. The sample records over 300,000 distinct CDR3 sequences, over 11% being singletons. This CDR3 has 15 amino acids. After removal of 5 bases from V and 4 bases from J, the junction contained 7 bases not matched to a gene. The germline V gene has CDR1 SGHTA and CDR2 FQGNSA. This entry belongs to a study of T cells in Graves' hyperthyroidism and ophthalmopathy.

This rearrangement joins TRBV7-2 to TRBJ2-5; 10 bases are shared with TRBD2. Specimen: blood. This clonotype was sampled from a woman aged 55-69 years with Graves' hyperthyroidism. The CDR3 region is CASSKPGLARETQYF. The CDR3 DNA follows: TGTGCCAGCAGCAAACCGGGACTAGCGAGAGAGACCCAGTACTTC.